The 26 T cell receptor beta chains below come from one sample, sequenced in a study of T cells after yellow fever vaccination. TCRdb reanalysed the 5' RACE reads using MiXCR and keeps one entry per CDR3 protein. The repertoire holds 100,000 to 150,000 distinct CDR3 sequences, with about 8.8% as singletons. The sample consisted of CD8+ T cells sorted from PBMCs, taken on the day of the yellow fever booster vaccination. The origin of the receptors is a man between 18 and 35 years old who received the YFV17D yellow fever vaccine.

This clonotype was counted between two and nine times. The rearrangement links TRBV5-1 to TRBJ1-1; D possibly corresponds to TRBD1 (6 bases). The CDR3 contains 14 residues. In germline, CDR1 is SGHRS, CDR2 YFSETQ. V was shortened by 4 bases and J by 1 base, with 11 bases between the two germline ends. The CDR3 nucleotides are TGCGCCAGCAGCCACAGGGACTCGAACACTGAAGCTTTCTTT. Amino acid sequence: CASSHRDSNTEAFF.

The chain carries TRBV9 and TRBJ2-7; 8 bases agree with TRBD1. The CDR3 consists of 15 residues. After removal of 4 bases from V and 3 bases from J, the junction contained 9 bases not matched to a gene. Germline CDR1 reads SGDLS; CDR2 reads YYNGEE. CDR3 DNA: TGTGCCAGCAGCCCACGGGACAGGCTTTTCTACGAGCAGTACTTC. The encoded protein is CASSPRDRLFYEQYF. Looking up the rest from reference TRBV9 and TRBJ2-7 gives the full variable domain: DSGVTQTPKHLITATGQRVTLRCSPRSGDLSVYWYQQSLDQGLQFLIQYYNGEERAKGNILERFSAQQFPDLHSELNLSSLELGDSALYFCASSPRDRLFYEQYFGPGTRLTVT.

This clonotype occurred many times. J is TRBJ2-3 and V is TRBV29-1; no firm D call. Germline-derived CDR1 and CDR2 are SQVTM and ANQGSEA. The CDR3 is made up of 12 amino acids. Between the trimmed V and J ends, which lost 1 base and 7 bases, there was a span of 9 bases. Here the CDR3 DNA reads TGCAGCGTTGAAGGCGAACAACATACGCAGTATTTT. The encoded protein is CSVEGEQHTQYF.

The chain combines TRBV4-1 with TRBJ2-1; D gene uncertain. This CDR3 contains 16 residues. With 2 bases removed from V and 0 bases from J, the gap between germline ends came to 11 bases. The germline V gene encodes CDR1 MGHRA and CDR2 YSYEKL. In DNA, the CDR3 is TGCGCCAGCAGCCAACCGGGCCCTAGCTCCTACAATGAGCAGTTCTTC. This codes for CASSQPGPSSYNEQFF.

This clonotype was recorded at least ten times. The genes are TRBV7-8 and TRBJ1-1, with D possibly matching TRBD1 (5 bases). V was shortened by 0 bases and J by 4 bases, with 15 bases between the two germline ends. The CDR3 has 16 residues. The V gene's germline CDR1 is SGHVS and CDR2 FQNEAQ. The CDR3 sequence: CASSLAEQARGTEAFF. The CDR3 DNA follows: TGTGCCAGCAGCTTAGCCGAACAGGCACGTGGCACTGAAGCTTTCTTT.

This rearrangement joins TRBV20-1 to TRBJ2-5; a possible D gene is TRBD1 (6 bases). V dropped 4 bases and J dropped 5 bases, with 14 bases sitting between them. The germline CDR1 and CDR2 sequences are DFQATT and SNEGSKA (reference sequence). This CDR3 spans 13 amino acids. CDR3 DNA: TGCAGTGCTACCTTACAGGGAGATGAGACCCAGTACTTC. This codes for CSATLQGDETQYF.

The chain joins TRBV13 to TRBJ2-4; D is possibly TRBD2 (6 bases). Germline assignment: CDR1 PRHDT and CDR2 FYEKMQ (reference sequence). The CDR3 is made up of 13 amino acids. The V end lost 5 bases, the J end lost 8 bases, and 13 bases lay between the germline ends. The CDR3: CASSIGTADIQYF. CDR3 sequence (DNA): TGTGCCAGCAGCATCGGGACTGCAGACATTCAGTACTTC.

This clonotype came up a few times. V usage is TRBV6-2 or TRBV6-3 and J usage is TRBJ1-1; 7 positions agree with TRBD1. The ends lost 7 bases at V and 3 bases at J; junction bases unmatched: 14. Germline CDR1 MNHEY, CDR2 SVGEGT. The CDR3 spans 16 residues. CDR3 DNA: TGTGCCAGCACTCGGCCGAGGGAGGGGGCTGACACTGAAGCTTTCTTT. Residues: CASTRPREGADTEAFF.

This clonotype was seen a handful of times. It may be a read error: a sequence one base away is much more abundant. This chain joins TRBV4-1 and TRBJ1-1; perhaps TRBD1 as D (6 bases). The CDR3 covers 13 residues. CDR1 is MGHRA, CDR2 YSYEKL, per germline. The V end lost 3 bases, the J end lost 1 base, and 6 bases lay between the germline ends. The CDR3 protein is CASSQTGNTEAFF. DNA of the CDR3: TGCGCCAGCAGCCAGACAGGGAACACTGAAGCTTTCTTT.

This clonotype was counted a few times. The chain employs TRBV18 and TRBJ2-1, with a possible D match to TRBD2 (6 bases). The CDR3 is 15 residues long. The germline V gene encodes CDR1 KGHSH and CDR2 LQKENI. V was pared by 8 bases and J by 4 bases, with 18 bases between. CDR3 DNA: TGTGCCAGCAGAGGGGACTCACGAGCTTACAATGAGCAGTTCTTC. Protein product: CASRGDSRAYNEQFF.

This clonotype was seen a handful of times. The CDR3 reads CASGSGLGNTIYF. DNA for the CDR3: TGTGCTAGTGGTTCAGGGCTTGGAAACACCATATATTTT. The V gene is TRBV12-5, the J gene TRBJ1-3; D is possibly TRBD1 (5 bases). The CDR3 contains 13 residues. Germline lookup yields CDR1 LGHNT and CDR2 FRNRAP. V was pared by 4 bases and J by 3 bases, with 7 bases between.

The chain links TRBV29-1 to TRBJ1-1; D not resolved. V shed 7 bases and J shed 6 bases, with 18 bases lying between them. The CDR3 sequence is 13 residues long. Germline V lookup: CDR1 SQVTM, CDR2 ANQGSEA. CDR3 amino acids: CSGGFRLSAEAFF. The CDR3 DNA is TGCAGCGGAGGATTCCGACTTAGCGCTGAAGCTTTCTTT.

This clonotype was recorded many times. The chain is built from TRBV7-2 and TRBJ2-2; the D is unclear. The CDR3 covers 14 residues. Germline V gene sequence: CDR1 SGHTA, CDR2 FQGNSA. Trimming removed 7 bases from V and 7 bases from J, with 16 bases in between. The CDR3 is CASTKARVDGELFF. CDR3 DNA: TGTGCCAGCACCAAGGCTCGGGTCGACGGGGAGCTGTTTTTT.

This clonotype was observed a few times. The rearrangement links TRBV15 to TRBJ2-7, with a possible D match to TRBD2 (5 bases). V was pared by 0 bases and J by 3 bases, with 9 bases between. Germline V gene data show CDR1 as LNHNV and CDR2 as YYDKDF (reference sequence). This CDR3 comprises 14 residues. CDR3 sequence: CATSRDTRYYEQYF. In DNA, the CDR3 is TGTGCCACCAGCAGAGACACTAGATACTACGAGCAGTACTTC.

The chain's CDR3 is CASSEDRGRSTDTQYF. The CDR3 nucleotides read TGTGCCAGCAGTGAAGACAGGGGGAGGAGCACAGATACGCAGTATTTT. The gene calls are TRBV2 and TRBJ2-3; 8 positions agree with TRBD1. The CDR3 runs to 16 residues. The ends lost 1 base at V and 0 bases at J; junction bases unmatched: 3. Germline V gene data show CDR1 as SNHLY and CDR2 as FYNNEI.

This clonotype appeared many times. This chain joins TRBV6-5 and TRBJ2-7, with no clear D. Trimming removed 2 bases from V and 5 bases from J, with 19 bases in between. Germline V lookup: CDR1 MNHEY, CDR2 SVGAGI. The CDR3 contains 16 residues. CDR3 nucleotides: TGTGCCAGCAGTTACGATTCCCAACTAAGCGCCAACGAGCAGTACTTC. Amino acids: CASSYDSQLSANEQYF.

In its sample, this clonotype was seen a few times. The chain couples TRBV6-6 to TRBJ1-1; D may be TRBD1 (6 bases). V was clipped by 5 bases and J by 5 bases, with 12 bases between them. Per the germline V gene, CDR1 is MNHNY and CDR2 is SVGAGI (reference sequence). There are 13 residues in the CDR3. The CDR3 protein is CASSPRGATEAFF. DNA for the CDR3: TGTGCCAGCAGTCCTCGGGGGGCTACTGAAGCTTTCTTT.

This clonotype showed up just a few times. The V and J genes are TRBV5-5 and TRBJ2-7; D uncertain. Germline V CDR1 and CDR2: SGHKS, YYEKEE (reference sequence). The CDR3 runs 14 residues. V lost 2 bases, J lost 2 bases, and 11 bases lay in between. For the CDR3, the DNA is TGTGCCAGCAGCTTCGTCCCCTTGACCTACGAGCAGTACTTC. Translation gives CASSFVPLTYEQYF.

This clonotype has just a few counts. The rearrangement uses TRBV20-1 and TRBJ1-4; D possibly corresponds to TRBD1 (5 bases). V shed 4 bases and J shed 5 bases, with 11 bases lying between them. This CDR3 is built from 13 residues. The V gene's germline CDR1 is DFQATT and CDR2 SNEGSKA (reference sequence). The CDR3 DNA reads TGCAGTGCTAAGGCCAGGGAAAATGAAAAACTGTTTTTT. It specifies CSAKARENEKLFF.

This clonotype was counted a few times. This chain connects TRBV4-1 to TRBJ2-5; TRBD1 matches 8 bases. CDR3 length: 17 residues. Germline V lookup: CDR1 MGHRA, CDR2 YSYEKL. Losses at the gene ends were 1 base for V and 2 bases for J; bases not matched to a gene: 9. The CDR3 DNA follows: TGCGCCAGCAGCCAAGGTGGAGACAGGGGCCTACAAGAGACCCAGTACTTC. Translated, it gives CASSQGGDRGLQETQYF.

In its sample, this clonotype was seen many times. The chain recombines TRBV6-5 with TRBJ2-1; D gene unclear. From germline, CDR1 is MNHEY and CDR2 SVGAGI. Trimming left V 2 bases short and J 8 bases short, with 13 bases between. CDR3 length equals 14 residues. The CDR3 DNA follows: TGTGCCAGCAGTTACGGTGCCAAGGCCGATGAGCAGTTCTTC. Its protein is CASSYGAKADEQFF.

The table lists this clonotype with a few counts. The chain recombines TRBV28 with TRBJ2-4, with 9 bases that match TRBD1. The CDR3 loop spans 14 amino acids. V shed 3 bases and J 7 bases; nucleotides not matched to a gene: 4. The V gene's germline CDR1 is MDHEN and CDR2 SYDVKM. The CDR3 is CASSFRDRVNIQYF. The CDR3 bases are TGTGCCAGCAGTTTCCGGGACAGGGTTAACATTCAGTACTTC.

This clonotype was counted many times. The CDR3 sequence: CASSSGAAGTHF. CDR3 nucleotide sequence: TGTGCCAGCAGTTCGGGGGCCGCGGGGACGCATTTT. V usage is TRBV6-2 or TRBV6-3 and J usage is TRBJ1-5, with a possible D match to TRBD1 (6 bases). The CDR3 runs 12 residues. Trimming stripped 4 bases from V and 15 bases from J, with 16 bases between. Germline V gene data show CDR1 as MNHEY and CDR2 as SVGEGT.

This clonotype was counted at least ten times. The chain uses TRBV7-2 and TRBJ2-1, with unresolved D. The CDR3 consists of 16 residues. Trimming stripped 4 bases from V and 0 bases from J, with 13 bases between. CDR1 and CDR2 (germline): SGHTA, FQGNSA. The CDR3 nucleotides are TGTGCCAGCAGCTCCCGACTGTACACCTCCTACAATGAGCAGTTCTTC. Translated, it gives CASSSRLYTSYNEQFF.

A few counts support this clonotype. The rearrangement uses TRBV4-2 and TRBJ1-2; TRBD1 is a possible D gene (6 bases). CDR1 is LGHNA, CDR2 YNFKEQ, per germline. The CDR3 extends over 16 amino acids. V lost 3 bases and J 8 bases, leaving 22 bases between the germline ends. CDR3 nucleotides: TGTGCCAGCAGCCAGGACAGCAAAACGAGGGGAGTCGGCTACACCTTC. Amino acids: CASSQDSKTRGVGYTF.

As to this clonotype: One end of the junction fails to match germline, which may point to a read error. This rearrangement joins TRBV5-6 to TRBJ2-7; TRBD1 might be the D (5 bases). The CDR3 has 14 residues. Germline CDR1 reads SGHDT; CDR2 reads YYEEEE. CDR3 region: CASSRTLLSHEQYF. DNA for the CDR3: TGTGCCAGCAGCAGGACACTCCTCTCCCACGAGCAGTACTTC.